This section outlines one TCR beta chain sequence together with its context. This clonotype was detected many times. Which antigen it targets is not known. No quality values exist for individual bases; no much larger clone is one base distant. The source of the sample is a study of CD8+CD57+ T cells in acquired aplastic anemia (dated by TCRdb to the late 2010s). Regarding the complete study: Extracted DNA from sorted CD4+ and CD8+ cells averaged around 3.3 ug, ranging from 0.2 to 27.4 ug. CD8+CD57+ expansion was defined as frequency above the mean frequency observed in healthy subjects.

What the work shows at the level of the full study, not this receptor alone: Roughly 30 CD8+ CDR3 sequences were found to be shared between patients and controls, but these sequences appeared to be highly expressed in patients and within the immunodominant clones of the patients. Between patients and healthy controls, no significant difference in CD8+ Simpson's diversity was found (P=0.060).

Profiling of TCR beta VDJ combinations and CDR3 sequences used genomic DNA as the template. An Illumina HiSeq 2000 was the platform used for TCR repertoire sequencing. Under the source paper's analysis protocol: Repertoires were assessed using TRBV/TRBJ rearrangement plots, CDR3 size and DJ length profiles, and Simpson's diversity index. The most abundant DNA sequence in the deep sequencing data was taken as the immunodominant clone. CDR3 amino acid sequences were screened for sharing across subjects and were compared with published repertoires and the VDJdb database. Clones were called with MiXCR by TCRdb after fastp trimmed the public reads at Q25, and only in-frame beta chains were retained. Under each unique CDR3 protein, matching rows form one entry showing the most common genes and DNA. TCRdb, rather than the study authors, made the V and J calls. The sample includes some 180,000 distinct CDR3 sequences, with almost 50% observed a single time. The top ten hold 10% to 15% of the sample.

V is clipped by 7 bases and J by 8 bases, and the sequence between their germline boundaries is 17 bases long. The CDR3 spans 13 residues, from the cysteine through the phenylalanine. The kept DNA is CDR3 alone, 39 bases in frame from the first base. The germline V gene provides CDR1 MNHNS and CDR2 SASEGT. Expansion of CD8+CD57+ cells had been shown by flow cytometry in the patients chosen for sequencing. Every patient had severe acquired aplastic anemia, diagnosed using the International Study of Aplastic Anemia and Agranulocytosis and Camitta criteria. No therapy had been received by the patients at the time of blood sampling. The study deep-sequenced TCR repertoires of sorted CD4+ and CD8+ blood T cells from severe aplastic anemia patients and healthy subjects. Patients were enrolled under clinicaltrials.gov protocols 00001620, 01623167, 00001397, 00071045, 00081523 and 00961064 in the USA. Ficoll-Paque density gradient centrifugation was used to isolate peripheral blood mononuclear cells. Before DNA extraction, CD4+ and CD8+ T cells were sorted by FACS or by magnetic beads.

The receptor comes from a human donor with aplastic anemia. The sequence links TRBV6-1 to TRBJ1-2, with a weak D call of TRBD1 (6 bases match). The sequenced sample consisted of sorted CD4+, CD8+, or CD8+CD57+ T cells (not recorded which) from PBMCs. Here is the DNA: TGTGCCAGCAACCCACTCGGGGGCGGCGGCTACACCTTC. Its amino acids are CASNPLGGGGYTF.